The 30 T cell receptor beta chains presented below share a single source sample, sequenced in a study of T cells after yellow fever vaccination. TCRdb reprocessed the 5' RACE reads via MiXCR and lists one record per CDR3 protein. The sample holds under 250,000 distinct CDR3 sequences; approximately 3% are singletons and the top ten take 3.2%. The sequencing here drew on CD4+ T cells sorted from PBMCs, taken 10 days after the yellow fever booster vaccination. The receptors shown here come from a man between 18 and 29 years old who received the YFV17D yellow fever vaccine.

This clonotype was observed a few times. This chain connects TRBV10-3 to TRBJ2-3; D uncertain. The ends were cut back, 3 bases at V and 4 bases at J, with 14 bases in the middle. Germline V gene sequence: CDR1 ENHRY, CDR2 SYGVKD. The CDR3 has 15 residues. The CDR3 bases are TGTGCCATCAGTGATAGCCGAGGCGCCGCAGATACGCAGTATTTT. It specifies CAISDSRGAADTQYF.

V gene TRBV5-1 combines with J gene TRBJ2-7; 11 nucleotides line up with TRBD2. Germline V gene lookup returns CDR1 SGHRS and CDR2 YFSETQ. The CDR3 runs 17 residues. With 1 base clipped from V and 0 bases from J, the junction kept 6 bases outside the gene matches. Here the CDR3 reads CASSLFLAGGNSYEQYF. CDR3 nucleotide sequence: TGCGCCAGCAGCTTGTTCCTAGCGGGGGGAAACTCCTACGAGCAGTACTTC.

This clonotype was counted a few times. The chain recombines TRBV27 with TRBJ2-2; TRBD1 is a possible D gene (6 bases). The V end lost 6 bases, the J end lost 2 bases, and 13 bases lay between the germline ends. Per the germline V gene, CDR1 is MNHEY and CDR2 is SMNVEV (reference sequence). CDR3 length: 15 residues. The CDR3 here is CASRPRGTNTGELFF. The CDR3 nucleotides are TGTGCCAGCAGACCTAGGGGGACCAACACCGGGGAGCTGTTTTTT.

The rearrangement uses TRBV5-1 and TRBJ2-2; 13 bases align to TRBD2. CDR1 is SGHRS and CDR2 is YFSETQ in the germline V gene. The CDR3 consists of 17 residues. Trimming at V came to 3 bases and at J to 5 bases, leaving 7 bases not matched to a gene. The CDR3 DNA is TGCGCCAGCAGCTCGGGACTAGCGGGGATAGGAACCGGGGAGCTGTTTTTT. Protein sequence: CASSSGLAGIGTGELFF.

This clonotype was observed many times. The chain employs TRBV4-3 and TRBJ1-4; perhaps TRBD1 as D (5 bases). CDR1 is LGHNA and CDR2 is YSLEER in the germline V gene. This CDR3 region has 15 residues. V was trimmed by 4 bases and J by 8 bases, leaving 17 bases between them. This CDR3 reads CASSPSSGVSEKLFF. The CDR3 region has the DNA TGCGCCAGCAGCCCCTCTTCGGGGGTAAGCGAAAAACTGTTTTTT.

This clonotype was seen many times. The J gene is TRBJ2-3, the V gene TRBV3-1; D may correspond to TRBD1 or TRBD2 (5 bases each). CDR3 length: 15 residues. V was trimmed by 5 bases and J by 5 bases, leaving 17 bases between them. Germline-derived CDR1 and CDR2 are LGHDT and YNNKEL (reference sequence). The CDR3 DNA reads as TGTGCCAGCAGCTACCGGGACGGGTTACGAGATACGCAGTATTTT. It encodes CASSYRDGLRDTQYF.

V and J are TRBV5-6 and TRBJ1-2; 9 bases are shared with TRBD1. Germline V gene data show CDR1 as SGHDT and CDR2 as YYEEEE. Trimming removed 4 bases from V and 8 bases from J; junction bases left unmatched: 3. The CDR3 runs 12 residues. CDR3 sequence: CASSHRGLGYTF. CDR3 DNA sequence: TGTGCCAGCAGCCACAGGGGGCTAGGCTACACCTTC.

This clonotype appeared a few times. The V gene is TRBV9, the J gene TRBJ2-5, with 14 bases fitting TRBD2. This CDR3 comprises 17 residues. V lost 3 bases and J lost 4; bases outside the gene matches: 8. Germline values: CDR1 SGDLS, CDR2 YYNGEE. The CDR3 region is CASSEMTSGGERETQYF. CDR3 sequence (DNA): TGTGCCAGCAGCGAGATGACTAGCGGGGGGGAGAGAGAGACCCAGTACTTC.

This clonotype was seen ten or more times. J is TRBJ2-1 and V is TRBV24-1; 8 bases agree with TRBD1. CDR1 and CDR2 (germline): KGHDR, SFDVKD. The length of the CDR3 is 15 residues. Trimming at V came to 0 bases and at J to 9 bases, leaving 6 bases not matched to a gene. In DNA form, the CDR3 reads TGTGCCACCAGTGATTTGGCAGGGGGCAATTTTGAGCAGTTCTTC. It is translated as CATSDLAGGNFEQFF.

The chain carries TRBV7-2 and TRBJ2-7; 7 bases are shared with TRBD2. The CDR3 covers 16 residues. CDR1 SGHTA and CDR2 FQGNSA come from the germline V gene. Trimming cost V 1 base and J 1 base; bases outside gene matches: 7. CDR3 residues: CASSLVRGDGSYEQYF. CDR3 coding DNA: TGTGCCAGCAGCTTAGTCCGGGGGGACGGATCCTACGAGCAGTACTTC. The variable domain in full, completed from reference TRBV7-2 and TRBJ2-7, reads GAGVSQSPSNKVTEKGKDVELRCDPISGHTALYWYRQSLGQGLEFLIYFQGNSAPDKSGLPSDRFSAERTGGSVSTLTIQRTQQEDSAVYLCASSLVRGDGSYEQYFGPGTRLTVT.

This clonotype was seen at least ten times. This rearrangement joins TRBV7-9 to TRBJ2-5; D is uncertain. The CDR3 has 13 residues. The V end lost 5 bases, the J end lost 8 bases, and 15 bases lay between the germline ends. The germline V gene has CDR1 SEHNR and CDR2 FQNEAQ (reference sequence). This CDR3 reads CASSPTRAITQYF. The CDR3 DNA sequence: TGTGCCAGCAGCCCCACAAGAGCGATAACCCAGTACTTC.

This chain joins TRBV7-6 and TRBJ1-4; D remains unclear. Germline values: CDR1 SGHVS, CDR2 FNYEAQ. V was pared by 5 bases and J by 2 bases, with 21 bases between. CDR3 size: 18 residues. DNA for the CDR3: TGTGCCAGCAGCCTAGGAGTGGCAGGATCGGCCACTAATGAAAAACTGTTTTTT. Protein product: CASSLGVAGSATNEKLFF. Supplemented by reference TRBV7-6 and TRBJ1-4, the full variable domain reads GAGVSQSPRYKVTKRGQDVALRCDPISGHVSLYWYRQALGQGPEFLTYFNYEAQQDKSGLPNDRFSAERPEGSISTLTIQRTEQRDSAMYRCASSLGVAGSATNEKLFFGSGTQLSVL.

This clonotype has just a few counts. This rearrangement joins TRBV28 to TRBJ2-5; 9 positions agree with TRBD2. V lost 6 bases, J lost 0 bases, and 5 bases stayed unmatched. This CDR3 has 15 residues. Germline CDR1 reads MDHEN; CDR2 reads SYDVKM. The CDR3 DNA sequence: TGTGCCAGCAGCATAGCGGGGGTGTACCAAGAGACCCAGTACTTC. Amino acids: CASSIAGVYQETQYF.

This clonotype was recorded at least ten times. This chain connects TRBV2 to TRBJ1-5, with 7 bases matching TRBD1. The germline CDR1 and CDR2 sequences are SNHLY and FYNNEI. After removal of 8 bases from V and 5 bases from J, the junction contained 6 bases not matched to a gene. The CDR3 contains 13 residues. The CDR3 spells CASVGTGDQPQHF. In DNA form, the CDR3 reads TGTGCCAGCGTAGGCACAGGGGATCAGCCCCAGCATTTT.

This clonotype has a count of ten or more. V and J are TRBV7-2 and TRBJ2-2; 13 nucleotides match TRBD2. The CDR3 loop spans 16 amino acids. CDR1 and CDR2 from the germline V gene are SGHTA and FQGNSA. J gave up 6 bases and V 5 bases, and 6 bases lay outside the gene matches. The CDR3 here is CASSELAGGPPGELFF. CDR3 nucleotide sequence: TGTGCCAGCAGCGAACTAGCGGGGGGGCCCCCCGGGGAGCTGTTTTTT.

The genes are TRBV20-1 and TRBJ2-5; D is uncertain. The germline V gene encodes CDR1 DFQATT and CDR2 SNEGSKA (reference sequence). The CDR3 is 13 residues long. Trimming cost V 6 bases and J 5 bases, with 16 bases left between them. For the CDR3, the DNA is TGCAGTGCCCCCCCGCGTGGGCAGGAGACCCAGTACTTC. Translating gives CSAPPRGQETQYF.

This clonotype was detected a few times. CDR3 loop: CASSLGHLTEAFF. The CDR3 nucleotides read TGTGCCAGCAGCTTAGGACACTTAACAGAGGCTTTCTTT. The chain uses TRBV7-2 and TRBJ1-1; no clear D. This CDR3 has 13 amino acids. V dropped 1 base and J dropped 11 bases, with 14 bases sitting between them. The germline gives CDR1 SGHTA, CDR2 FQGNSA.

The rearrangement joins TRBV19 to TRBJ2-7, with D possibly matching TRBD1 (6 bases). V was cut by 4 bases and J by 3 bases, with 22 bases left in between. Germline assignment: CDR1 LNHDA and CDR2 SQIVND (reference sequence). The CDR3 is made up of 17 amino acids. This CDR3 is CASSRRGHTGHSYEQYF. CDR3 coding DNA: TGTGCCAGTAGTAGAAGGGGCCATACGGGACACAGCTACGAGCAGTACTTC.

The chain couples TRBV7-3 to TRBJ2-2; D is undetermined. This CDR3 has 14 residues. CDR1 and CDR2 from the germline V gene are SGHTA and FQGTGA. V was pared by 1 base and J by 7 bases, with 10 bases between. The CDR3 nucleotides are TGTGCCAGCAGCTTAAAGGTCCAGGTCGGGGAGCTGTTTTTT. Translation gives CASSLKVQVGELFF.

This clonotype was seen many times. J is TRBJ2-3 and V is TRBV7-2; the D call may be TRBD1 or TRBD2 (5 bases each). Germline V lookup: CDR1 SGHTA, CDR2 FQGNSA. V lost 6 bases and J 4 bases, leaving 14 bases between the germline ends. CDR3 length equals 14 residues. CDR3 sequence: CASRPGPRPDTQYF. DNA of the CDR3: TGTGCCAGCAGACCGGGACCCAGACCAGATACGCAGTATTTT.

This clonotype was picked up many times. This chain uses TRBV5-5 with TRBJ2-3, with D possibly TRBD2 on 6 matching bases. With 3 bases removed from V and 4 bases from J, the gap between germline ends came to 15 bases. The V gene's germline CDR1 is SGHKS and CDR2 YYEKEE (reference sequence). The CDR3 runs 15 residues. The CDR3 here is CASSYRERGADTQYF. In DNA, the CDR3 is TGTGCCAGCAGCTACCGGGAGAGGGGCGCAGATACGCAGTATTTT.

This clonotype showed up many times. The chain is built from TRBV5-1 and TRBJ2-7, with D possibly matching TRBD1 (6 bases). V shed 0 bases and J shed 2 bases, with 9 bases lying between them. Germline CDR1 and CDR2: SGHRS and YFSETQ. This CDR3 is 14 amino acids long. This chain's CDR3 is CASSLAAGAYEQYF. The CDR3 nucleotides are TGCGCCAGCAGCTTGGCGGCAGGGGCCTACGAGCAGTACTTC.

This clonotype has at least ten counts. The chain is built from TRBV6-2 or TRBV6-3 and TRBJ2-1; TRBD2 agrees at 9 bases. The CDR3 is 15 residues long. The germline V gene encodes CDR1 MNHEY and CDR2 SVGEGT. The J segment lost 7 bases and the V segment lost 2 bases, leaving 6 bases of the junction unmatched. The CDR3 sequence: CASSYHGAGGNEQFF. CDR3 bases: TGTGCCAGCAGTTACCACGGAGCGGGGGGTAATGAGCAGTTCTTC.

CDR3 nucleotides: TGCGCCAGCAGCTTGGAGCTAGCGGGGGGTACCGGGGAGCTGTTTTTT. It codes for CASSLELAGGTGELFF. The V gene is TRBV5-1, the J gene TRBJ2-2; 11 bases fit TRBD2. Trimming at V came to 0 bases and at J to 5 bases, leaving 3 bases not matched to a gene. This CDR3 comprises 16 residues. Germline CDR1 is SGHRS and CDR2 is YFSETQ.

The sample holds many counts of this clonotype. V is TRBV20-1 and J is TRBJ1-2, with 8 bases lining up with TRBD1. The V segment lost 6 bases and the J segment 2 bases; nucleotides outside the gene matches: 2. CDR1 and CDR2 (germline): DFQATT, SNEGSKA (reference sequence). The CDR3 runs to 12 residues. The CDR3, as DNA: TGCAGTGCCGGACAGGGAAACTATGGCTACACCTTC. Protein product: CSAGQGNYGYTF.

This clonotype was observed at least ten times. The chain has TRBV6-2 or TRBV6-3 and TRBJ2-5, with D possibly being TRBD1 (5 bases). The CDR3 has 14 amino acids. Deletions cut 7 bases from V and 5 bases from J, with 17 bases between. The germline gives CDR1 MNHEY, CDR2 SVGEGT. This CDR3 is CASTHSGFEETQYF. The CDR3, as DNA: TGTGCCAGCACCCACTCAGGGTTTGAGGAGACCCAGTACTTC.

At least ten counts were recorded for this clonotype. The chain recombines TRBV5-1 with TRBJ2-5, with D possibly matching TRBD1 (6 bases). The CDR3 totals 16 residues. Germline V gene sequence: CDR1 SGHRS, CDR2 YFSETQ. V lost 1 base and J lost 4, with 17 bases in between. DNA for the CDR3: TGCGCCAGCAGCTTGTATTTAAGCAGGGGACCAGAGACCCAGTACTTC. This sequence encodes CASSLYLSRGPETQYF.

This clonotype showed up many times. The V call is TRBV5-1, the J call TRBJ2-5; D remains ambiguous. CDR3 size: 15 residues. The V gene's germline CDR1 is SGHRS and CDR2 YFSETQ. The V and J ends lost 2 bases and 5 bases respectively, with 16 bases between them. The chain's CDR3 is CASSLSPGLTETQYF. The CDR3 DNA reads TGCGCCAGCAGCTTAAGTCCCGGGCTCACGGAGACCCAGTACTTC.

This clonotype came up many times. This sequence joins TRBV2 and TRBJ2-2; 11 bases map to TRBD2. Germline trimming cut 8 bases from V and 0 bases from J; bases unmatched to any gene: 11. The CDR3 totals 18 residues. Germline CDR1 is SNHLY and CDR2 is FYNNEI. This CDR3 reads CASALVAGGAANTGELFF. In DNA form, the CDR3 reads TGTGCCAGCGCCTTAGTAGCGGGGGGGGCCGCGAACACCGGGGAGCTGTTTTTT. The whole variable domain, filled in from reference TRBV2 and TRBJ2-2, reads EPEVTQTPSHQVTQMGQEVILRCVPISNHLYFYWYRQILGQKVEFLVSFYNNEISEKSEIFDDQFSVERPDGSNFTLKIRSTKLEDSAMYFCASALVAGGAANTGELFFGEGSRLTVL.

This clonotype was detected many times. The CDR3 loop reads CAIRREGQPQHF. CDR3 bases: TGTGCCATCAGGAGGGAGGGGCAGCCCCAGCATTTT. The chain uses TRBV10-3 and TRBJ1-5; TRBD1 might be the D (5 bases). Trimming stripped 6 bases from V and 7 bases from J, with 10 bases between. Germline V gives CDR1 ENHRY, CDR2 SYGVKD. The CDR3 length is 12 residues.